Shown below are 2 T cell receptor beta chains from a single sample sequenced in a study of CD8+CD57+ T cells in acquired aplastic anemia. Patients picked for sequencing had shown CD8+CD57+ cell expansion detected by flow cytometry. Genomic DNA served as template for TCR beta VDJ and CDR3 profiling. Each CDR3 protein gets one entry after TCRdb re-called the reads with MiXCR. The sample holds 450,000 to 550,000 distinct CDR3 sequences, roughly 34% seen once. Sequencing was carried out using sorted CD4+, CD8+, or CD8+CD57+ T cells (not recorded which) from PBMCs. These TCRs come from a human donor with aplastic anemia.

The sample holds a few counts of this clonotype. A read error is likely, as this CDR3 ends without the conserved phenylalanine or tryptophan. The chain carries TRBV19 and TRBJ1-6; maybe TRBD1 (6 bases). Per germline, CDR1 LNHDA and CDR2 SQIVND (reference sequence). Trimming left V 9 bases short and J 7 bases short, with 13 bases between. The CDR3 runs to 13 residues. The CDR3 coding sequence is TGTGCCAGCTCTGACAGGTACAATTCACCCCTCCACCTT. This encodes CASSDRYNSPLHL.

Ten or more counts support this clonotype. V gene TRBV2 combines with J gene TRBJ1-5; possible D gene TRBD1, 5 bases. The V gene's germline CDR1 is SNHLY and CDR2 FYNNEI. The CDR3 length is 15 residues. V was shortened by 6 bases and J by 6 bases, with 18 bases between the two germline ends. DNA of the CDR3: TGTGCCAGCAGGAGCGGGGGAGGGTTGAGTCAGCCCCAGCATTTT. Residues: CASRSGGGLSQPQHF.